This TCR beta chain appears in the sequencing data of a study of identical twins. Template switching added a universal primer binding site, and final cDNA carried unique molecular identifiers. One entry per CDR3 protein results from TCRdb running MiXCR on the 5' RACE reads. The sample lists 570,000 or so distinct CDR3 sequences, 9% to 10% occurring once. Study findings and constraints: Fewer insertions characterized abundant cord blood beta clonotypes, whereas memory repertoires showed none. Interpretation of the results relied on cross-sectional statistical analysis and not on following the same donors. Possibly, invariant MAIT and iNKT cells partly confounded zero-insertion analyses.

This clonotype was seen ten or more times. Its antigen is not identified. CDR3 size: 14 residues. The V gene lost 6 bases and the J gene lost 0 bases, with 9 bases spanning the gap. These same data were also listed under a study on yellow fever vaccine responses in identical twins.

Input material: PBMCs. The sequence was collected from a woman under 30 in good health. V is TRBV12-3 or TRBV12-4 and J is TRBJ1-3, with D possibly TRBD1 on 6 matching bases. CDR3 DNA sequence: TGTGCCAGCAGCCAAGGGGGCTCTGGAAACACCATATATTTT. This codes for CASSQGGSGNTIYF.